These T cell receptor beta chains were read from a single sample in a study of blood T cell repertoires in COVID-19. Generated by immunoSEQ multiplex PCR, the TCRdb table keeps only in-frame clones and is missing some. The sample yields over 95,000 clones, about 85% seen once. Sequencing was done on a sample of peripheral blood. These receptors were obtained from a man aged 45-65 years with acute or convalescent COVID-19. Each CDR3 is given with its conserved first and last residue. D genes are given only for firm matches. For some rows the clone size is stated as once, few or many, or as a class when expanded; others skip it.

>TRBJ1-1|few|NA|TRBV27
CASSPKAQGRGTEAFF
TGTGCCAGCAGTCCCAAGGCCCAGGGAAGGGGCACTGAAGCTTTCTTT
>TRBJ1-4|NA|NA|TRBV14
CASSQDVGASTNEKLFF
TGTGCCAGCAGCCAAGATGTGGGGGCTTCAACTAATGAAAAACTGTTTTTT
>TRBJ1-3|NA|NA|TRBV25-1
CASSSGSYSGNTIYF
TGTGCCAGCAGTTCAGGGTCCTACTCTGGAAACACCATATATTTT
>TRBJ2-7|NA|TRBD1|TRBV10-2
CASSESLRGGFDEQYF
TGCGCCAGCAGTGAGTCTCTAAGAGGGGGCTTCGACGAGCAGTACTTC
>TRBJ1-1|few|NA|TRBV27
CASSLFGGRLNTEAFF
TGTGCCAGCAGTTTATTTGGGGGCAGGCTGAACACTGAAGCTTTCTTT
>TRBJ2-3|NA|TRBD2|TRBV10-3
CAISESTLLADTQYF
TGTGCCATCAGTGAGTCGACCCTACTAGCGGATACGCAGTATTTT
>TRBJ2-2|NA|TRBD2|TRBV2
CASSRSTSGGKTGELFF
TGTGCCAGCAGCCGCAGCACTAGCGGGGGGAAAACCGGGGAGCTGTTTTTT
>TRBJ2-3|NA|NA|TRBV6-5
CASSLSYPTDTQYF
TGTGCCAGCAGTCTTTCTTATCCCACAGATACGCAGTATTTT
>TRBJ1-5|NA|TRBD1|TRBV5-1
CASSSGTGGTPQHF
TGCGCCAGCAGCTCGGGGACAGGGGGGACGCCCCAGCATTTT
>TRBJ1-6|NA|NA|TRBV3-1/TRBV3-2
CASSARAQVSPLHF
TGTGCCAGCAGCGCACGTGCCCAGGTTTCACCCCTCCACTTT
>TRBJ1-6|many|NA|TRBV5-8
CASRPQGTSNSPLHF
TGTGCCAGCCGTCCCCAGGGGACAAGTAATTCACCCCTCCACTTT
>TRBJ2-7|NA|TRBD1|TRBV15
CATSTRTGEGEQYF
TGTGCCACCAGCACCCGGACAGGGGAAGGCGAGCAGTACTTC
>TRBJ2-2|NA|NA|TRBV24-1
CATSDPLEAGELFF
TGTGCCACCAGTGACCCCCTAGAGGCCGGGGAGCTGTTTTTT
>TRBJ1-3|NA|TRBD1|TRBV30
CANRGQGNTIYF
TGTGCCAACAGGGGGCAAGGAAACACCATATATTTT
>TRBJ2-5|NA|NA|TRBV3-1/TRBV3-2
CASSQVTDLAQETQYF
TGTGCCAGCAGCCAAGTTACGGACTTGGCCCAAGAGACCCAGTACTTC
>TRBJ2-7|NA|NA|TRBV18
CASSPRSGYEQYF
TGTGCCAGCTCACCACGTTCAGGATACGAGCAGTACTTC
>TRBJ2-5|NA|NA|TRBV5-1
CASSATTAQETQYF
TGCGCCAGCAGCGCCACGACAGCACAAGAGACCCAGTACTTC
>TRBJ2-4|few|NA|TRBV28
CASSLVGQGDIQYF
TGTGCCAGCAGTTTAGTTGGGCAGGGTGACATTCAGTACTTC
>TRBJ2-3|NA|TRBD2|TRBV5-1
CASSLELIRGGPDTQYF
TGCGCCAGCAGCTTGGAGTTGATCCGGGGAGGGCCAGATACGCAGTATTTT
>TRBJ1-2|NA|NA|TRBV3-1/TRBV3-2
CASSLQGGYTF
TGTGCCAGCAGCCTGCAGGGAGGCTACACCTTC
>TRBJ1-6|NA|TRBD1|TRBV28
CASALGQGSSPLHF
TGTGCCAGCGCGCTGGGACAGGGCTCTTCACCCCTCCACTTT
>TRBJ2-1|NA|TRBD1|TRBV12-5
CASGQGQGEQFF
TGTGCTAGTGGTCAGGGACAGGGAGAGCAGTTCTTC
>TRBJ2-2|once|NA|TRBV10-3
CAIRPQGVGTGELFF
TGTGCCATCAGGCCTCAGGGTGTGGGGACCGGGGAGCTGTTTTTT
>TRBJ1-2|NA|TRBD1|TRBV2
CASVAPTGGDSSNGYTF
TGTGCCAGCGTTGCCCCGACAGGGGGCGACAGTTCTAATGGCTACACCTTC
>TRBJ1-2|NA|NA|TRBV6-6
CASSYSGGEGGYTF
TGTGCCAGCAGTTACTCGGGCGGTGAGGGTGGCTACACCTTC
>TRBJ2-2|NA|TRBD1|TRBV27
CASRPNRGNTGELFF
TGTGCCAGCAGACCCAACAGGGGCAACACCGGGGAGCTGTTTTTT
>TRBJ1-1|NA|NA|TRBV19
CASTLRDTEAFF
TGTGCCAGTACCCTCCGGGACACTGAAGCTTTCTTT
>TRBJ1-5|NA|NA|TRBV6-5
CASWVGGGNQPQHF
TGTGCCAGCTGGGTAGGGGGAGGCAATCAGCCCCAGCATTTT
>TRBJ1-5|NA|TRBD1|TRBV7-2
CASSLYGTGEGQPQHF
TGTGCCAGCAGCCTCTACGGGACAGGGGAAGGTCAGCCCCAGCATTTT
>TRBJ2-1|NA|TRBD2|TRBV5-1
CASSPGENSGKHTEQFF
TGCGCCAGCAGCCCCGGGGAAAATAGCGGGAAGCACACGGAGCAGTTCTTC
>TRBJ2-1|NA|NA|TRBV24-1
CATSGRGGPHPLNNEQFF
TGTGCCACCAGTGGGCGGGGAGGCCCTCACCCCCTAAACAATGAGCAGTTCTTC
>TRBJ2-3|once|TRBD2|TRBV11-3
CASSPGGQDTQYF
TGTGCCAGCAGCCCGGGAGGCCAGGATACGCAGTATTTT
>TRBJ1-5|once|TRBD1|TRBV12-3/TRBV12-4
CASGTEGNQPQHF
TGTGCCAGCGGGACAGAAGGCAATCAGCCCCAGCATTTT
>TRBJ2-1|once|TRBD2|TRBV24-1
CATSDWTSGGNEQFF
TGTGCCACCAGTGATTGGACTAGCGGAGGAAATGAGCAGTTCTTC
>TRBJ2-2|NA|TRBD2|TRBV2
CASRSSSGGVNTGELFF
TGTGCCAGCAGATCTTCTAGCGGGGGGGTGAACACCGGGGAGCTGTTTTTT
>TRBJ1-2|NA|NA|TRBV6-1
CASSEAVQSYGYTF
TGTGCCAGCAGTGAAGCGGTACAGTCCTATGGCTACACCTTC
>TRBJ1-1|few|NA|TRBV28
CASSSTGGMNTEAFF
TGTGCCAGCAGTTCTACGGGAGGAATGAACACTGAAGCTTTCTTT
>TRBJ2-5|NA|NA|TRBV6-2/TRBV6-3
CASSYSPGDRPLGTQYF
TGTGCCAGCAGTTACTCGCCCGGTGACAGGCCTTTGGGGACCCAGTACTTC
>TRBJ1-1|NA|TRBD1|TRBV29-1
CSAKGQVNTEAFF
TGCAGCGCTAAAGGACAGGTAAACACTGAAGCTTTCTTT
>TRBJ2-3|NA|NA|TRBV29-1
CSVAHTSDTQYF
TGCAGCGTTGCCCACACCTCAGATACGCAGTATTTT
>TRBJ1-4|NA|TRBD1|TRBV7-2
CASSLGQGGMKLFF
TGTGCCAGCAGTCTAGGACAGGGGGGGATGAAACTGTTTTTT